The rows below give T cell receptor beta chains drawn from one sample of a study of T cell changes during pregnancy in multiple sclerosis. The method was immunoSEQ multiplex PCR; TCRdb's version includes in-frame clones alone and lacks a portion of them. The repertoire holds about 64,000 clones, with roughly 92% as singletons. The material was peripheral blood, obtained in the second trimester of pregnancy. All receptors derive from a female donor with multiple sclerosis, enrolled in a pregnancy study. Each CDR3 is given with its conserved first and last residue.

v_call cdr3_aa
TRBV6-1 CASSVMDSYTGELFF
TRBV25-1 CASSPPGLAGDSEQYF
TRBV7-9 CASSRERIGRVSYNEQFF
TRBV29-1 CSVENRVGTEAFF
TRBV5-1 CASSLRPDSNQPQHF
TRBV5-1 CASSFIRGTEAFF
TRBV6-1 CASSYEGVDYF
TRBV7-9 CASSRSGSGLTGELFF
TRBV13 CASSSRPKTSARLHTDTQYF
TRBV2 CASSAGLPNTGELFF
TRBV7-2 CASRVQGGDTEAFF
TRBV7-9 CASSFRGRGDEQYF
TRBV6-5 CASRNYPQGGEQYF
TRBV27 CASRWASGFTDTQYF
TRBV5-1 CASSKGATYNEQFF
TRBV19 CASSGGDRGKETQYF
TRBV10-2 CASSESGGHMDEQFF
TRBV5-1 CASSLAGTSPETQYF
TRBV19 CASCPGTSQETQYF
TRBV10-3 CAISPRQMNTEAFF
TRBV6-5 CASRATAIPNQPQHF
TRBV5-6 CASSLGLIGTGVYNEQFF
TRBV4-1 CASSHPSRENTEAFF
TRBV7-2 CASSLVLAGGTDTQYF
TRBV2 CASSDLGAGANVLTF
TRBV7-9 CASSLAQGETEAFF
TRBV10-3 CATSESSLGNTIYF
TRBV19 CASSISGTDSYNEQFF
TRBV11-2 CASSSYSLNTQYF
TRBV5-1 CASSLTGGSYNEQFF
TRBV10-3 CAIRPGLESTYEQYF
TRBV6-5 CASSREGAYGYTF
TRBV5-4 CASSLEAGGAKNIQYF
TRBV19 CASTYKASPSTDTQYF
TRBV5-8 CASSLEGVSNEGYTF
TRBV6-1 CASKGEPIYF
TRBV9 CASSPRPGTSGRADHEQYF
TRBV14 CASSHISGKGIYNEQFF
TRBV27 CASSLWAGRVYEQYF
TRBV2 CASSVIGTGGGNGYTF